The 21 T cell receptor beta chains given below trace back to one sample, sequenced in a study of blood T cell repertoires in COVID-19. Profiled with immunoSEQ multiplex PCR; TCRdb holds only in-frame clones, not every one. Among a few hundred thousand clones listed, 70% to 90% were seen once. Specimen: PBMCs or T cells enriched from blood (not recorded which). The receptors stem from a man in his forties who had recovered from COVID-19.

This chain links TRBV6-2 or TRBV6-3 with TRBJ2-2; no firm D call. Germline V gives CDR1 MNHEY, CDR2 SVGEGT. This CDR3 has 19 amino acids. The V end was cut by 0 bases, the J end by 0 bases, with 17 bases between. CDR3 nucleotides: TGTGCCAGCAGTTACTCTGGGCAGCTCCTCATTTCGAACACCGGGGAGCTGTTTTTT. It specifies CASSYSGQLLISNTGELFF.

The V gene is TRBV5-5, the J gene TRBJ1-5; 7 bases align to TRBD1. Germline-derived CDR1 and CDR2 are SGHKS and YYEKEE (reference sequence). V shed 0 bases, J shed 14 bases, and the junction held 5 bases outside the gene matches. The CDR3 loop spans 12 amino acids. The CDR3 sequence: CASSLEGQQKHF. The CDR3 nucleotides read TGTGCCAGCAGCTTGGAGGGACAGCAAAAGCATTTT.

The rearrangement links TRBV2 to TRBJ2-5; 8 bases align to TRBD2. The CDR3 extends over 16 amino acids. The ends lost 5 bases at V and 3 bases at J; junction bases unmatched: 11. The germline V gene has CDR1 SNHLY and CDR2 FYNNEI. Written as DNA, the CDR3 is TGTGCCAGCAGTTTGAGAGCGGGAGCGGGGAAAGAGACCCAGTACTTC. Encoded protein: CASSLRAGAGKETQYF.

The chain carries TRBV2 and TRBJ1-1, with 8 bases matching TRBD1. The CDR3 has 14 amino acids. Unmatched junction bases numbered 10, after V lost 6 bases and J lost 7 bases. Germline assignment: CDR1 SNHLY and CDR2 FYNNEI. The CDR3 DNA reads TGTGCCAGCAGGCCCCCCAGGGGGCGCCGTGAAGCTTTCTTT. Translating gives CASRPPRGRREAFF.

The V call is TRBV10-3, the J call TRBJ1-5, with a tentative D call TRBD1 (6 bases). This CDR3 is built from 16 residues. V was pared by 0 bases and J by 5 bases, with 14 bases between. The germline CDR1 and CDR2 sequences are ENHRY and SYGVKD. The CDR3 bases are TGTGCCATCAGTGAGTCTCAGTGGGCAGGGGATCAGCCCCAGCATTTT. This codes for CAISESQWAGDQPQHF.

The chain uses TRBV12-3 or TRBV12-4 and TRBJ1-5; D is unresolved. This CDR3 comprises 12 residues. V was pared by 5 bases and J by 4 bases, with 6 bases between. The chain's CDR3 is CASSGRNQPQHF. The CDR3 DNA sequence: TGTGCCAGCAGTGGGAGAAATCAGCCCCAGCATTTT.

The chain employs TRBV9 and TRBJ1-2; no firm D call. V lost 3 bases, J lost 8 bases, and 17 bases lay in between. Germline V CDR1 and CDR2: SGDLS, YYNGEE. The CDR3 runs to 14 residues. The CDR3 region is CASSASGPREGYTF. The CDR3 DNA is TGTGCCAGCAGCGCCAGCGGGCCTAGGGAAGGCTACACCTTC.

This chain joins TRBV9 and TRBJ1-4; D is perhaps TRBD1 (5 bases). V gave up 3 bases and J gave up 4 bases, with 19 bases separating them. This CDR3 is built from 17 residues. Germline V gene data show CDR1 as SGDLS and CDR2 as YYNGEE. CDR3 protein: CASSEGVTTANNEKLFF. In DNA, the CDR3 is TGTGCCAGCAGCGAAGGGGTAACGACAGCGAATAATGAAAAACTGTTTTTT.

By its share, this clone is medium-sized. The chain recombines TRBV7-9 with TRBJ2-1; D may be TRBD1 (6 bases). Germline loops: CDR1 SEHNR, CDR2 FQNEAQ (reference sequence). The V and J ends lost 4 bases and 4 bases respectively, with 11 bases between them. The CDR3 runs 14 residues. CDR3 protein: CASSSGTPYNEQFF. The CDR3 region has the DNA TGTGCCAGCAGCTCCGGGACACCGTACAATGAGCAGTTCTTC.

V is TRBV24-1 and J is TRBJ1-1, with 9 bases matching TRBD1. The CDR3 is 14 amino acids. V was clipped by 7 bases and J by 6 bases; unmatched bases: 8. Germline V gene data show CDR1 as KGHDR and CDR2 as SFDVKD. CDR3 residues: CATRGTGSFAEAFF. CDR3 bases: TGTGCCACCAGGGGGACAGGGTCATTCGCTGAAGCTTTCTTT.

The rearrangement uses TRBV27 and TRBJ2-3, with TRBD2 identical over 8 bases. The length of the CDR3 is 14 residues. The trim removed 5 bases at V and 4 bases at J, leaving 5 bases unmatched. CDR1 is MNHEY, CDR2 SMNVEV, per germline (reference sequence). CDR3 DNA sequence: TGTGCCAGCAGTAGAGCTAGCGGGTCAGATACGCAGTATTTT. The encoded protein is CASSRASGSDTQYF.

The J gene is TRBJ2-4, the V gene TRBV19; D might be TRBD2 (6 bases). Germline loops: CDR1 LNHDA, CDR2 SQIVND (reference sequence). Trimming shortened V by 2 bases and J by 14 bases, and 16 bases separated the two germline ends. The CDR3 covers 13 residues. Written as DNA, the CDR3 is TGTGCCAGTAGTATAAGTGGCCCGGGCGGGGAGTACTTC. Encoded protein: CASSISGPGGEYF.

This chain links TRBV5-5 with TRBJ2-3; TRBD2 matches at 9 bases. This CDR3 comprises 13 residues. With V trimmed by 7 bases and J by 3 bases, 3 bases remained unmatched. CDR1 and CDR2 (germline): SGHKS, YYEKEE (reference sequence). CDR3 protein: CASGLAGTDTQYF. The DNA of the CDR3 is TGTGCCAGCGGGCTAGCGGGGACAGATACGCAGTATTTT. Variable domain in full (rest from reference TRBV5-5 and TRBJ2-3): DAGVTQSPTHLIKTRGQQVTLRCSPISGHKSVSWYQQVLGQGPQFIFQYYEKEERGRGNFPDRFSARQFPNYSSELNVNALLLGDSALYLCASGLAGTDTQYFGPGTRLTVL.

To note about this clone: Other DNA sequences from this sample encode an identical CDR3 as well. In DNA, the CDR3 is TGTGCCAGTAGTACTCAGGGGAACACTGAAGCTTTCTTT. It is translated as CASSTQGNTEAFF. The chain couples TRBV19 to TRBJ1-1; weak D call: TRBD1 (5 bases). V shed 4 bases and J shed 1 base, with 7 bases lying between them. The CDR3 totals 13 residues. Germline CDR1 and CDR2: LNHDA and SQIVND (reference sequence).

The chain recombines TRBV2 with TRBJ1-2; tentative D call: TRBD1 (6 bases). Germline-derived CDR1 and CDR2 are SNHLY and FYNNEI. V was pared by 6 bases and J by 4 bases, with 12 bases between. This CDR3 has 13 amino acids. For the CDR3, the DNA is TGTGCCAGCAGCTTACAGGGACCCTATGGCTACACCTTC. This translates into CASSLQGPYGYTF.

This clone occurred a few times. CDR3 in amino acids: CASRPTSGTIDEQFF. The CDR3 nucleotides read TGTGCCAGCAGGCCTACTAGCGGGACTATCGATGAGCAGTTCTTC. The chain links TRBV6-5 to TRBJ2-1, with 10 nucleotides matching TRBD2. Germline loops: CDR1 MNHEY, CDR2 SVGAGI. Trimming cost V 6 bases and J 8 bases; bases outside gene matches: 10. There are 15 residues in the CDR3.

Only a few counts were recorded for this clone. The genes are TRBV5-1 and TRBJ2-3, with 9 nucleotides matching TRBD2. Trimming cost V 0 bases and J 3 bases; bases outside gene matches: 5. Germline-derived CDR1 and CDR2 are SGHRS and YFSETQ. The CDR3 is 16 residues long. The CDR3 region has the DNA TGCGCCAGCAGCTTGGGACTAGCGGCTCCTACAGATACGCAGTATTTT. Translated, it gives CASSLGLAAPTDTQYF.

CDR3 region: CATSGGALGANVLTF. The CDR3 coding sequence is TGTGCCACCAGCGGGGGGGCGCTTGGGGCCAACGTCCTGACTTTC. The chain carries TRBV19 and TRBJ2-6; 10 nucleotides align to TRBD2. The CDR3 extends over 15 amino acids. Germline lookup yields CDR1 LNHDA and CDR2 SQIVND (reference sequence). V lost 10 bases and J lost 3; bases outside the gene matches: 6.

This sequence joins TRBV2 and TRBJ1-1; 8 positions match TRBD1. With 8 bases clipped from V and 7 bases from J, the junction kept 18 bases outside the gene matches. CDR1 is SNHLY, CDR2 FYNNEI, per germline. There are 16 residues in the CDR3. The CDR3 sequence is CASLVLFKRTGNEAFF. CDR3 sequence (DNA): TGTGCCAGCCTGGTACTTTTCAAAAGGACAGGGAATGAAGCTTTCTTT.

The J gene is TRBJ1-4, the V gene TRBV5-1; perhaps TRBD1 as D (5 bases). CDR1 is SGHRS, CDR2 YFSETQ, per germline. V shed 4 bases and J shed 3 bases, with 16 bases lying between them. The CDR3 sequence is 16 residues long. The CDR3 sequence is CASSALWGDANEKLFF. The DNA of the CDR3 is TGCGCCAGCAGCGCGCTATGGGGGGACGCTAATGAAAAACTGTTTTTT.

The chain couples TRBV5-1 to TRBJ1-6; 8 bases match TRBD1. After removal of 0 bases from V and 5 bases from J, the junction contained 10 bases not matched to a gene. Germline V CDR1 and CDR2: SGHRS, YFSETQ. The CDR3 runs 18 residues. CDR3 DNA sequence: TGCGCCAGCAGCTTGGACCCCAGGGGGCTATCTGATAATTCACCCCTCCACTTT. The encoded protein is CASSLDPRGLSDNSPLHF.